These 30 T cell receptor beta chains originate from one sample sequenced in a study of beta chain features in type 1 diabetes. No antigens are known for them. As every portion of the isolated RNA was reverse transcribed, the sequencing read expressed TCRB transcripts. Profiling relied on immunoSEQ multiplex PCR, and the TCRdb table lists in-frame clones only, not all of them. The sample comprises under 200,000 clones, approximately 9% of which are singletons, and around 0.5% rests with the top ten. Broader study findings: TCRB CDR3s from Type 1 diabetes patients were moderately but significantly shorter in all four CD4+ subsets.

Material for sequencing was central memory CD4+ T cells from blood. Receptors originate from a woman between 18 and 29 years old with type 1 diabetes.

The chain is built from TRBV4-3 and TRBJ1-5, with D perhaps TRBD1 (6 bases). CDR3 size: 18 residues. The V and J ends lost 1 base and 2 bases respectively, with 18 bases between them. CDR1 is LGHNA, CDR2 YSLEER, per germline. CDR3 region: CASSQASPGEYGNQPQHF. For the CDR3, the DNA is TGCGCCAGCAGCCAAGCATCCCCAGGGGAATACGGCAATCAGCCCCAGCATTTT.

This sequence joins TRBV7-9 and TRBJ2-1, with 11 bases fitting TRBD2. Germline V gene lookup returns CDR1 SEHNR and CDR2 FQNEAQ (reference sequence). J lost 6 bases, V lost 4 bases, and 5 bases had no gene match. The CDR3 sequence is 15 residues long. Here the CDR3 reads CASSSFGLAGNEQFF. As DNA, the CDR3 is TGTGCCAGCAGCTCTTTCGGACTAGCGGGCAATGAGCAGTTCTTC.

The V gene is TRBV27, the J gene TRBJ1-1, with D possibly being TRBD1 (6 bases). The V end was cut by 5 bases, the J end by 6 bases, with 13 bases between. This CDR3 spans 13 amino acids. CDR1 is MNHEY, CDR2 SMNVEV, per germline (reference sequence). Here the CDR3 DNA reads TGTGCCAGCAGTGTTACAGGGTGGGCTGAAGCTTTCTTT. This gives the protein CASSVTGWAEAFF.

This clone was counted between two and nine times. The V gene is TRBV7-2, the J gene TRBJ1-1, with D maybe TRBD1 (6 bases). V was trimmed by 4 bases and J by 5 bases, leaving 20 bases between them. The germline V gene encodes CDR1 SGHTA and CDR2 FQGNSA. The CDR3 sequence is 16 residues long. CDR3 DNA sequence: TGTGCCAGCAGCTACCAATCCGGACAGAGAGGAACTGAAGCTTTCTTT. Translated: CASSYQSGQRGTEAFF.

This clone was counted between two and nine times. This chain connects TRBV11-2 to TRBJ1-4; D might be TRBD1 (6 bases). The V gene lost 5 bases and the J gene lost 14 bases, with 15 bases spanning the gap. This CDR3 is built from 12 residues. Per the germline V gene, CDR1 is SGHAT and CDR2 is FQNNGV. The CDR3 loop reads CASSQDQQGLFF. The DNA for the CDR3 is TGTGCCAGCAGCCAAGACCAACAGGGCCTGTTTTTT.

The chain is built from TRBV4-2 and TRBJ2-4; 9 bases are shared with TRBD2. Trimming took 0 bases from V and 2 from J; bases not matched to a gene: 11. The CDR3 covers 19 residues. Germline V CDR1 and CDR2: LGHNA, YNFKEQ. CDR3 in amino acids: CASSQDLAGGPWTKNIQYF. The DNA of the CDR3 is TGTGCCAGCAGCCAAGATTTGGCGGGAGGGCCTTGGACCAAAAACATTCAGTACTTC.

A few counts support this clone. The gene calls are TRBV15 and TRBJ1-2; TRBD1 matches at 7 bases. Unmatched junction bases numbered 8, after V lost 1 base and J lost 3 bases. Germline V gene lookup returns CDR1 LNHNV and CDR2 YYDKDF (reference sequence). This CDR3 is built from 16 residues. CDR3 in amino acids: CATSRAETGFDYGYTF. The CDR3 nucleotides read TGTGCCACCAGCAGAGCCGAGACAGGGTTTGACTATGGCTACACCTTC.

CDR3 sequence reads: CASSTERRGTDTQYF. The DNA for the CDR3 is TGTGCCAGTAGTACGGAGCGGCGCGGCACAGATACGCAGTATTTT. The chain carries TRBV19 and TRBJ2-3; TRBD2 is a possible D gene (5 bases). The CDR3 extends over 15 amino acids. From germline, CDR1 is LNHDA and CDR2 SQIVND (reference sequence). The V end lost 4 bases, the J end lost 1 base, and 12 bases lay between the germline ends.

This clone was seen a few times. V and J are TRBV11-3 and TRBJ2-1, with D hard to call. The V end was cut by 1 base, the J end by 7 bases, with 5 bases between. The CDR3 loop spans 12 amino acids. Germline CDR1 reads SGHNT; CDR2 reads YENEEA. For the CDR3, the DNA is TGTGCCAGCAGCTTAGCCCTAAATGAGCAGTTCTTC. Its translation is CASSLALNEQFF.

Only a few counts were recorded for this clone. The V gene is TRBV28, the J gene TRBJ2-7, with a weak D call TRBD2 (7 bases). This CDR3 contains 15 residues. V lost 6 bases and J lost 1, with 16 bases in between. The germline CDR1 and CDR2 sequences are MDHEN and SYDVKM. CDR3 DNA sequence: TGTGCCAGCAGCCTCGGGGGGCGGAATTCCTACGAGCAGTACTTC. Translated, it gives CASSLGGRNSYEQYF.

This chain uses TRBV5-1 with TRBJ2-5; TRBD1 agrees at 9 bases. The CDR3 totals 14 residues. J was trimmed by 5 bases and V by 4 bases; bases with no gene match: 6. CDR1 SGHRS and CDR2 YFSETQ come from the germline V gene. In DNA form, the CDR3 reads TGCGCCAGCAGCAATCCCGGGACAGGGGAGACCCAGTACTTC. Translation gives CASSNPGTGETQYF. The full variable domain, its missing parts supplied by reference TRBV5-1 and TRBJ2-5, is KAGVTQTPRYLIKTRGQQVTLSCSPISGHRSVSWYQQTPGQGLQFLFEYFSETQRNKGNFPGRFSGRQFSNSRSEMNVSTLELGDSALYLCASSNPGTGETQYFGPGTRLLVL.

This clone has more than one count but fewer than ten. The chain couples TRBV7-9 to TRBJ2-1, with 11 bases fitting TRBD2. Trimming removed 3 bases from V and 10 bases from J; junction bases left unmatched: 2. Germline CDR1 SEHNR, CDR2 FQNEAQ (reference sequence). CDR3 length: 13 amino acids. The CDR3 nucleotides read TGTGCCAGCAGCTTCGGGACTAGCGGAGAGCAGTTCTTC. Its protein product is CASSFGTSGEQFF.

This clone appeared many times. The chain uses TRBV10-3 and TRBJ2-5; the D gene is possibly TRBD1 (6 bases). Germline CDR1 ENHRY, CDR2 SYGVKD. The CDR3 has 14 amino acids. V shed 4 bases and J shed 0 bases, with 9 bases lying between them. The CDR3 coding sequence is TGTGCCATCAGTGTCCGACAGGACCAAGAGACCCAGTACTTC. This gives the protein CAISVRQDQETQYF.

V is TRBV18 and J is TRBJ1-6, with 7 bases lining up with TRBD1. This CDR3 has 15 amino acids. Trimming at V came to 3 bases and at J to 8 bases, leaving 7 bases not matched to a gene. Per germline, CDR1 KGHSH and CDR2 LQKENI. The CDR3 DNA follows: TGTGCCAGCTCACCCCCGGGACAGACATATTCACCCCTCCACTTT. It specifies CASSPPGQTYSPLHF.

This clone was observed a handful of times. The chain joins TRBV7-2 to TRBJ2-5, with D perhaps matching TRBD1 (5 bases). The V gene lost 4 bases and the J gene lost 5 bases, with 17 bases spanning the gap. Germline loops: CDR1 SGHTA, CDR2 FQGNSA. The CDR3 consists of 15 residues. This chain's CDR3 is CASSSRQSPYETQYF. The CDR3 DNA reads TGTGCCAGCAGCTCCCGACAGTCGCCCTATGAGACCCAGTACTTC.

This clone was observed a few times. The chain carries TRBV5-6 and TRBJ1-2; D perhaps matches TRBD1 (6 bases). V was pared by 6 bases and J by 5 bases, with 14 bases between. The CDR3 runs 13 residues. Germline V lookup: CDR1 SGHDT, CDR2 YYEEEE. The DNA for the CDR3 is TGTGCCAGCATTAAGGGGGGGGCGTATGGCTACACCTTC. It translates to CASIKGGAYGYTF.

The V and J genes are TRBV18 and TRBJ2-1, with TRBD2 identical over 8 bases. The CDR3 totals 13 residues. In germline, CDR1 is KGHSH, CDR2 LQKENI. Trimming took 3 bases from V and 5 from J; bases not matched to a gene: 0. The CDR3 is CASSPGLDNEQFF. In DNA, the CDR3 is TGTGCCAGCTCACCGGGACTAGACAATGAGCAGTTCTTC.

The chain combines TRBV30 with TRBJ1-5; D is possibly TRBD1 (5 bases). V was clipped by 3 bases and J by 6 bases, with 18 bases between them. CDR3 length: 15 residues. Per germline, CDR1 GTSNPN and CDR2 SVGIG (reference sequence). CDR3 sequence: CAWREGQSRGQPQHF. The CDR3 nucleotides read TGTGCCTGGAGGGAGGGGCAGAGTAGGGGTCAGCCCCAGCATTTT.

This clone came up many times. The gene calls are TRBV29-1 and TRBJ2-3; TRBD2 matches at 13 bases. Trimming at V came to 5 bases and at J to 1 base, leaving 3 bases not matched to a gene. The CDR3 covers 15 residues. Germline V gene sequence: CDR1 SQVTM, CDR2 ANQGSEA. The CDR3, as DNA: TGCAGCGTTCGCGGACTAGCGGGGGGCACAGATACGCAGTATTTT. Protein product: CSVRGLAGGTDTQYF.

The sample holds a few counts of this clone. This sequence joins TRBV7-2 and TRBJ1-6, with D maybe TRBD1 (6 bases). Trimming took off 3 bases at V and 5 bases at J, with 11 bases between the two ends. Germline V gene lookup returns CDR1 SGHTA and CDR2 FQGNSA. This CDR3 has 15 amino acids. The CDR3 coding sequence is TGTGCCAGCAGCTTGAGAGGACAGAATAATTCACCCCTCCACTTT. Protein: CASSLRGQNNSPLHF.

The CDR3 nucleotides are TGTGCCACAGCACGGGCAACTAATGAAAAACTGTTTTTT. Its protein is CATARATNEKLFF. V gene TRBV6-1 combines with J gene TRBJ1-4; D unclear. V shed 10 bases and J shed 0 bases, with 9 bases lying between them. Germline V gene sequence: CDR1 MNHNS, CDR2 SASEGT. The CDR3 runs to 13 residues.

The rearrangement uses TRBV7-2 and TRBJ1-5, with D hard to call. The V gene lost 1 base and the J gene lost 3 bases, with 4 bases spanning the gap. The CDR3 extends over 13 amino acids. CDR1 and CDR2 (germline): SGHTA, FQGNSA. The CDR3, as DNA: TGTGCCAGCAGCTTAGACTACAATCAGCCCCAGCATTTT. Its protein product is CASSLDYNQPQHF.

The chain has TRBV7-2 and TRBJ2-1; 9 nucleotides agree with TRBD2. This CDR3 spans 14 amino acids. V dropped 7 bases and J dropped 3; count of bases not matched to a gene: 4. CDR1 and CDR2 (germline): SGHTA, FQGNSA. CDR3 sequence reads: CASTQTSGYNEQFF. The CDR3 DNA reads TGTGCCAGCACCCAGACTAGCGGCTACAATGAGCAGTTCTTC.

This clone was seen more than once but under ten times. The chain is built from TRBV25-1 and TRBJ2-5; D may be TRBD2 (6 bases). V lost 3 bases and J lost 7, with 15 bases in between. The CDR3 runs to 14 residues. Germline V gene lookup returns CDR1 MGHDK and CDR2 SYGVNS. CDR3 region: CASSEEGPVGTQYF. DNA for the CDR3: TGTGCCAGCAGTGAGGAGGGTCCCGTAGGGACCCAGTACTTC.

Only one count was recorded for this clone. The genes are TRBV28 and TRBJ1-2, with D unclear. CDR1 is MDHEN and CDR2 is SYDVKM in the germline V gene. The CDR3 has 12 residues. Trimming pared 3 bases from V and 10 bases from J, leaving 12 bases between. Here the CDR3 reads CASSLVPLVYTF. For the CDR3, the DNA is TGTGCCAGCAGTTTGGTCCCACTCGTCTACACCTTC.

The sample holds many counts of this clone. The chain uses TRBV28 and TRBJ2-7; the D gene is possibly TRBD2 (6 bases). This CDR3 is 11 amino acids long. V was clipped by 5 bases and J by 7 bases, with 9 bases between them. Germline CDR1 reads MDHEN; CDR2 reads SYDVKM. The CDR3 region has the DNA TGTGCCAGCAGTGTCAGCGGGGAGCAGTACTTC. As protein: CASSVSGEQYF.

This clone was detected only a few times. The chain recombines TRBV4-3 with TRBJ2-2, with D possibly TRBD1 on 5 matching bases. The CDR3 length is 13 residues. Germline lookup yields CDR1 LGHNA and CDR2 YSLEER. Trimming left V 4 bases short and J 6 bases short, with 9 bases between. CDR3 DNA: TGCGCCAGCAGCCGTAGGGGCTCCGGGGAGCTGTTTTTT. This gives the protein CASSRRGSGELFF.

This clone was seen many times. The rearrangement links TRBV7-9 to TRBJ2-7; D gene uncertain. The CDR3 is made up of 13 amino acids. Germline V gene lookup returns CDR1 SEHNR and CDR2 FQNEAQ (reference sequence). V dropped 5 bases and J dropped 5 bases, with 13 bases sitting between them. The CDR3 nucleotides read TGTGCCAGCAGCGACCCCCGTCGGGACGAGCAGTACTTC. Protein sequence: CASSDPRRDEQYF.

The chain joins TRBV7-2 to TRBJ2-5; 8 bases are shared with TRBD2. The CDR3 loop spans 15 amino acids. With 4 bases clipped from V and 7 bases from J, the junction kept 11 bases outside the gene matches. Germline V gene data show CDR1 as SGHTA and CDR2 as FQGNSA. The CDR3 here is CASSSRTSQLGTQYF. The DNA for the CDR3 is TGTGCCAGCAGCTCCCGGACTAGCCAGTTAGGGACCCAGTACTTC.

This clone was recorded a few times. The gene calls are TRBV10-3 and TRBJ1-5, with D possibly matching TRBD1 (6 bases). Germline-derived CDR1 and CDR2 are ENHRY and SYGVKD. The CDR3 spans 15 residues. V was trimmed by 4 bases and J by 4 bases, leaving 14 bases between them. CDR3 nucleotide sequence: TGTGCCATCAGTGGAGAGGGACACAGAAATCAGCCCCAGCATTTT. Amino acid sequence: CAISGEGHRNQPQHF.